These 28 T cell receptor beta chains were sequenced from one sample in a study of T-cell reconstitution after alpha-beta-depleted transplantation in children. It was with unique molecular identifiers that the TCRbeta library was prepared. Each CDR3 protein gets one entry after TCRdb re-called the PCR reads with MiXCR. The sample includes over 45,000 distinct CDR3 sequences, 44% seen only once; the top ten take less than 98%. Here the sequenced sample was PBMCs, mostly from graft donor cells, taken 360 days after TCRalphabeta/CD19-depleted stem cell transplant. These receptors all stem from a male patient younger than 18 who had a stem cell transplant for acute lymphoblastic leukemia, so the T cells may come from the graft donor.

This clonotype was observed at least ten times. The chain is built from TRBV3-1 and TRBJ2-7, with 7 bases identical to TRBD1. Germline V gene data show CDR1 as LGHDT and CDR2 as YNNKEL (reference sequence). Trimming removed 6 bases from V and 2 bases from J; junction bases left unmatched: 4. The CDR3 totals 13 residues. In DNA, the CDR3 is TGTGCCAGCAGTCCGGGACAGACCTACGAGCAGTACTTC. This sequence encodes CASSPGQTYEQYF.

The chain joins TRBV7-9 to TRBJ2-3; tentative D call: TRBD1 (6 bases). Trimming stripped 8 bases from V and 5 bases from J, with 11 bases between. This CDR3 has 12 amino acids. The germline V gene has CDR1 SEHNR and CDR2 FQNEAQ (reference sequence). The CDR3 here is CASLQGKDTQYF. The CDR3 bases are TGTGCCAGCCTGCAGGGGAAAGATACGCAGTATTTT.

This clonotype occurred a few times. This rearrangement joins TRBV20-1 to TRBJ1-2, with 12 bases that match TRBD1. CDR1 and CDR2 from the germline V gene are DFQATT and SNEGSKA (reference sequence). The ends lost 6 bases at V and 2 bases at J; junction bases unmatched: 7. The CDR3 has 15 amino acids. The CDR3 DNA sequence: TGCAGTGCGACCGGGACAGGGGGCGAGAACTATGGCTACACCTTC. It is translated as CSATGTGGENYGYTF.

V gene TRBV28 combines with J gene TRBJ2-5, with D possibly being TRBD1 (5 bases). CDR3 length: 14 amino acids. Germline CDR1 and CDR2: MDHEN and SYDVKM. V lost 3 bases, J lost 4 bases, and 12 bases lay in between. The CDR3 coding sequence is TGTGCCAGCAGTTTTGGCTCTAGGGGAGAGACCCAGTACTTC. Translation gives CASSFGSRGETQYF.

The rearrangement uses TRBV2 and TRBJ1-1; D is possibly TRBD1 (6 bases). V was trimmed by 6 bases and J by 4 bases, leaving 12 bases between them. Germline CDR1 and CDR2: SNHLY and FYNNEI. There are 13 residues in the CDR3. The CDR3 DNA is TGTGCCAGCAGGAGGGGGGGGCTCACTGAAGCTTTCTTT. Translating gives CASRRGGLTEAFF.

V is TRBV6-5 and J is TRBJ1-4; tentative D call: TRBD1 (5 bases). The V end lost 7 bases, the J end lost 14 bases, and 20 bases lay between the germline ends. CDR3 length equals 13 residues. Germline CDR1 reads MNHEY; CDR2 reads SVGAGI. CDR3 bases: TGTGCCAGCACAGGCCAGGGAACGGGAAGGCTGTTTTTT. Translated: CASTGQGTGRLFF.

This clonotype has only a few counts. The J gene is TRBJ1-4, the V gene TRBV12-3 or TRBV12-4, with 8 nucleotides matching TRBD1. CDR3 length: 16 amino acids. V shed 6 bases and J 9 bases; nucleotides not matched to a gene: 15. CDR3 amino acids: CASSLPEGQVRQKLFF. The CDR3 bases are TGTGCCAGCAGCCTCCCGGAGGGACAGGTTCGTCAAAAACTGTTTTTT.

The V and J genes are TRBV9 and TRBJ2-7; TRBD1 might be the D (6 bases). V dropped 3 bases and J dropped 0 bases, with 10 bases sitting between them. The CDR3 length is 14 residues. Germline assignment: CDR1 SGDLS and CDR2 YYNGEE. The CDR3 nucleotides are TGTGCCAGCAGCGGCCGGGACAACTCCTACGAGCAGTACTTC. This translates into CASSGRDNSYEQYF.

The rearrangement uses TRBV6-2 or TRBV6-3 and TRBJ2-2; perhaps TRBD1 as D (5 bases). Germline-derived CDR1 and CDR2 are MNHEY and SVGEGT. The CDR3 has 16 residues. Trimming removed 4 bases at V and 4 bases at J, with 16 bases between. In DNA, the CDR3 is TGTGCCAGCAGTTGGACCGGCAGGGCGGTCACCGGGGAGCTGTTTTTT. As protein: CASSWTGRAVTGELFF.

The V gene is TRBV7-8, the J gene TRBJ2-3; D may correspond to TRBD1 or TRBD2 (5 bases each). Germline V gene data show CDR1 as SGHVS and CDR2 as FQNEAQ. This CDR3 comprises 16 residues. Trimming pared 6 bases from V and 10 bases from J, leaving 26 bases between. Here the CDR3 reads CASRDPGGPRLHAQYF. In DNA form, the CDR3 reads TGTGCCAGCAGAGACCCTGGGGGTCCTCGTCTACACGCGCAGTATTTT.

The chain joins TRBV6-5 to TRBJ1-1; TRBD1 might be the D (5 bases). Germline V gene lookup returns CDR1 MNHEY and CDR2 SVGAGI. The germline V and J ends were trimmed by 2 bases and 10 bases, with 14 bases remaining between them. The length of the CDR3 is 13 residues. In DNA form, the CDR3 reads TGTGCCAGCAGTTACGGGGGAAAGGGGTCAGCTTTCTTT. Translation: CASSYGGKGSAFF.

The V and J genes are TRBV9 and TRBJ2-1, with TRBD2 matching 12 bases. J was trimmed by 8 bases and V by 2 bases; bases with no gene match: 5. The germline V gene has CDR1 SGDLS and CDR2 YYNGEE. The CDR3 runs 15 residues. The DNA for the CDR3 is TGTGCCAGCAGCGTTGGACTAGCGGGGAGAGATGAGCAGTTCTTC. The encoded protein is CASSVGLAGRDEQFF.

The rearrangement links TRBV20-1 to TRBJ2-5; a weak D match, TRBD2 (6 bases). Trimming pared 5 bases from V and 5 bases from J, leaving 12 bases between. The CDR3 length is 12 residues. In germline, CDR1 is DFQATT, CDR2 SNEGSKA (reference sequence). CDR3 DNA: TGCAGTGCTTCCGGGAGAACGGAGACCCAGTACTTC. Amino acid sequence: CSASGRTETQYF.

This chain uses TRBV27 with TRBJ2-1, with 8 bases identical to TRBD1. J was trimmed by 7 bases and V by 3 bases; bases with no gene match: 8. Germline lookup yields CDR1 MNHEY and CDR2 SMNVEV (reference sequence). The CDR3 is made up of 15 amino acids. CDR3 region: CASSLWWTGWNEQFF. DNA for the CDR3: TGTGCCAGCAGTTTGTGGTGGACAGGGTGGAATGAGCAGTTCTTC.

The chain uses TRBV3-1 and TRBJ1-5; possible D gene TRBD1, 5 bases. V lost 0 bases and J lost 7, with 16 bases in between. This CDR3 is built from 16 residues. The germline V gene encodes CDR1 LGHDT and CDR2 YNNKEL (reference sequence). The CDR3 DNA follows: TGTGCCAGCAGCCAAGATGGCGGCCAGGGAGGCCAGCCCCAGCATTTT. Its protein is CASSQDGGQGGQPQHF. Full variable domain (remainder filled in from reference TRBV3-1 and TRBJ1-5): DTAVSQTPKYLVTQMGNDKSIKCEQNLGHDTMYWYKQDSKKFLKIMFSYNNKELIINETVPNRFSPKSPDKAHLNLHINSLELGDSAVYFCASSQDGGQGGQPQHFGDGTRLSIL.

The V and J genes are TRBV7-9 and TRBJ2-1; D is uncertain. The germline V gene has CDR1 SEHNR and CDR2 FQNEAQ (reference sequence). The CDR3 covers 13 residues. V lost 9 bases, J lost 2 bases, and 11 bases lay in between. In nucleotides, the CDR3 is TGTGCCAGTCATAGTACTGCCTACAATGAGCAGTTCTTC. Translating it yields CASHSTAYNEQFF.

The chain employs TRBV29-1 and TRBJ2-7; TRBD1 matches at 8 bases. V lost 7 bases and J lost 6; bases outside the gene matches: 11. The CDR3 is 13 residues long. CDR1 is SQVTM and CDR2 is ANQGSEA in the germline V gene. This CDR3 is CSARGQGAGEQYF. CDR3 DNA: TGCAGCGCCCGAGGTCAGGGGGCAGGCGAGCAGTACTTC.

V and J are TRBV12-3 or TRBV12-4 and TRBJ1-1; a weak D match, TRBD1 (6 bases). This CDR3 spans 14 amino acids. Trimming cost V 7 bases and J 2 bases, with 14 bases left between them. For the CDR3, the DNA is TGTGCCAGCACCAATGACAGGACTAACACTGAAGCTTTCTTT. Translated, it gives CASTNDRTNTEAFF.

V gene TRBV5-1 combines with J gene TRBJ2-1; no reliable D call. Deletions cut 4 bases from V and 0 bases from J, with 14 bases between. This CDR3 region has 16 residues. The V gene's germline CDR1 is SGHRS and CDR2 YFSETQ. The CDR3 is CASSPHDASSYNEQFF. CDR3 DNA: TGCGCCAGCAGCCCACATGACGCAAGCTCCTACAATGAGCAGTTCTTC.

This clonotype was counted a few times. The J gene is TRBJ2-7, the V gene TRBV7-9, with 9 bases fitting TRBD1. The germline gives CDR1 SEHNR, CDR2 FQNEAQ (reference sequence). The V and J ends lost 5 bases and 2 bases, in that order; junction bases with no gene match: 13. The CDR3 spans 17 residues. The CDR3 is CASSPRTGDKPTYEQYF. The CDR3 DNA is TGTGCCAGCAGCCCGAGGACAGGGGATAAACCGACCTACGAGCAGTACTTC.

This clonotype appeared a few times. The chain has TRBV20-1 and TRBJ2-4; TRBD2 matches at 10 bases. Germline values: CDR1 DFQATT, CDR2 SNEGSKA (reference sequence). This CDR3 is built from 16 residues. V trimming: 5 bases; J trimming: 6 bases; junction bases outside the gene matches: 13. The CDR3 DNA sequence: TGCAGTGCTCACACAATAAGCGGGAGGGGCGGAAACATTCAGTACTTC. Translated: CSAHTISGRGGNIQYF.

This clonotype was observed a few times. This sequence joins TRBV20-1 and TRBJ2-3, with 7 bases aligning to TRBD1. Germline lookup yields CDR1 DFQATT and CDR2 SNEGSKA (reference sequence). There are 17 residues in the CDR3. The CDR3, as DNA: TGCAGGCCCCAGGGTCAGGGGGACCCCCCTAGCACAGATACGCAGTATTTT. Translation: CRPQGQGDPPSTDTQYF.

This clonotype was picked up a small number of times. The chain joins TRBV29-1 to TRBJ1-1, with 7 bases identical to TRBD1. With V trimmed by 3 bases and J by 0 bases, 10 bases remained unmatched. The CDR3 is made up of 16 amino acids. Germline loops: CDR1 SQVTM, CDR2 ANQGSEA. The CDR3 is CSVDGRGRGMNTEAFF. CDR3 bases: TGCAGCGTTGACGGGAGGGGGCGCGGGATGAACACTGAAGCTTTCTTT.

This clonotype has only a few counts. This chain joins TRBV7-2 and TRBJ2-7; D gene unclear. Looked up from germline, CDR1 is SGHTA and CDR2 is FQGNSA. Trimming removed 2 bases from V and 3 bases from J, with 14 bases in between. This CDR3 has 15 amino acids. This chain's CDR3 is CASSLLPTALYEQYF. CDR3 bases: TGTGCCAGCAGCTTATTACCTACGGCGCTCTACGAGCAGTACTTC.

This clonotype was counted between two and nine times. The gene calls are TRBV4-2 and TRBJ1-1; D gene ambiguous. Germline lookup yields CDR1 LGHNA and CDR2 YNFKEQ. V shed 4 bases and J shed 1 base, with 10 bases lying between them. The CDR3 extends over 14 amino acids. This CDR3 is CASSRFWGNTEAFF. DNA of the CDR3: TGTGCCAGCAGCCGCTTTTGGGGGAACACTGAAGCTTTCTTT.

J is TRBJ2-3 and V is TRBV11-2, with 9 positions matching TRBD2. This CDR3 contains 16 residues. Trimming took 6 bases from V and 2 from J; bases not matched to a gene: 9. Germline loops: CDR1 SGHAT, CDR2 FQNNGV. The CDR3: CASSSLAGPYTDTQYF. Written as DNA, the CDR3 is TGTGCCAGCAGTTCTCTAGCGGGGCCCTACACAGATACGCAGTATTTT.

The V and J genes are TRBV12-3 or TRBV12-4 and TRBJ1-1; 7 bases align to TRBD1. This CDR3 has 15 amino acids. V was pared by 11 bases and J by 4 bases, with 16 bases of the junction left unmatched. Here the CDR3 reads CAPKGTGAPATEAFF. As DNA, the CDR3 is TGTGCCCCAAAAGGCACAGGGGCCCCGGCCACTGAAGCTTTCTTT.

The table lists this clonotype with a few counts. The J gene is TRBJ2-3, the V gene TRBV12-3 or TRBV12-4; the D gene is possibly TRBD2 (5 bases). The CDR3 is 14 residues long. V lost 5 bases, J lost 3 bases, and 12 bases lay in between. The CDR3, as DNA: TGTGCCAGCAGTGTGACTCGAGGGACAGATACGCAGTATTTT. As protein: CASSVTRGTDTQYF.